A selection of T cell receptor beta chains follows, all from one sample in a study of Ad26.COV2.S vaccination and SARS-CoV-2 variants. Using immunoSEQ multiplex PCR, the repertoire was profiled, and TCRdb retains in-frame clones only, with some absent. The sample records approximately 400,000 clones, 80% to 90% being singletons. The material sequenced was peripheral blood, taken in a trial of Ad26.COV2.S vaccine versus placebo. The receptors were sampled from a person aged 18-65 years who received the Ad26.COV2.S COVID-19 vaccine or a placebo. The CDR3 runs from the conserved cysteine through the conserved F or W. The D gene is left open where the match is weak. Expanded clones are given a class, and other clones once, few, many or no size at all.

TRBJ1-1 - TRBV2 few TGTGCCAGCAGCGGGCTTGCAGGGTATTATGAAGCTTTCTTT CASSGLAGYYEAFF
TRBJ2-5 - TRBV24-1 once TGTGCCACCAGTGATCCCGGGCGGACAGAGACCCAGTACTTC CATSDPGRTETQYF
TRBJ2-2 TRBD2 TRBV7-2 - TGTGCCAGCAGCCTCGGCAGCGGGAGAAGGCCCGGGGAGCTGTTTTTT CASSLGSGRRPGELFF
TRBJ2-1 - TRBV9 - TGTGCCAGCAGCGTAGCAGCCTATTCCTACAATGAGCAGTTCTTC CASSVAAYSYNEQFF
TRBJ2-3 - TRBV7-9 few TGTGCCAGCAGCTCTGGCGGGGCCCCAGATACGCAGTATTTT CASSSGGAPDTQYF
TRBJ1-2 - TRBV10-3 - TGTGCCATCAGTCCACAGTCGGGGGAGGGAGGCTACACCTTC CAISPQSGEGGYTF
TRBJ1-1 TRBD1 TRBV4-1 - TGCGCCAGCAGCGCCAGGGGGCTGACTGAAGCTTTCTTT CASSARGLTEAFF
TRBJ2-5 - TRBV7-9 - TGTGCCAGCAGAAACTGGGTCCAAGAGACCCAGTACTTC CASRNWVQETQYF
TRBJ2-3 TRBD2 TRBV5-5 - TGTGCCAGCAGCCCCCCCGGGACTAGCAAAAATTTT CASSPPGTSKNF
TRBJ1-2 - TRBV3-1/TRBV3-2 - TGTGCCAGCAGCCAACGTACCGGACAGTCTACCTTC CASSQRTGQSTF
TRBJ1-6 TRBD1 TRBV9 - TGTGCCAGCAGCGGGGGGACAGGGGAAAATTCACCCCTCCACTTT CASSGGTGENSPLHF
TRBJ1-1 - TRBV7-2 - TGTGCCAGCAGCTCGACACGTATGAACACTGAAGCTTTCTTT CASSSTRMNTEAFF
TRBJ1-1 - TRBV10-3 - TGTGCCATCAGTGAGTCAGCAGGGTCGGCGACTGAAGCTTTCTTT CAISESAGSATEAFF
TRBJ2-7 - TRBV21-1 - TGTGCCAGCAGCAAACATCAGGGTACCGGCTACGAGCAGTACTTC CASSKHQGTGYEQYF
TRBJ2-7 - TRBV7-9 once TGTGCCAGCAGCTTAGTGGCGACAGTGGGGGGTGAGCAGTACTTC CASSLVATVGGEQYF
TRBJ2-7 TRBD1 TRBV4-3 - TGCGCCAGCAGCCAAGAGGGGACAGGAACCTACGAGCAGTACTTC CASSQEGTGTYEQYF
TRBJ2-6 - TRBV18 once TGTGCCAGCTCACCAGGACGAACCTCTGGGGCCAACGTCCTGACTTTC CASSPGRTSGANVLTF
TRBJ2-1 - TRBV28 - TGTGCCAGCAATTTTATTCGAGGTAATGAGCAGTTCTTC CASNFIRGNEQFF
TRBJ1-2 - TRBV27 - TGTGCCAGCAGTTTAGGGCAGGCCTATGGCTACACCTTC CASSLGQAYGYTF
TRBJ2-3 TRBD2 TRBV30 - TGTGCCTGGAGCGGGGGGGCTATGGCAGATACGCAGTATTTT CAWSGGAMADTQYF
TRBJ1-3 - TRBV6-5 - TGTGCCAGCACCCAGACGGTCAGCTCTGGAAACACCATATATTTT CASTQTVSSGNTIYF
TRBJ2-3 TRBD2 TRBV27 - TGTGCCAGCAGTTTAGTCCCGGGACTAGCGGGAGGTCGCACAGATACGCAGTATTTT CASSLVPGLAGGRTDTQYF
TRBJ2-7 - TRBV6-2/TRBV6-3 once TGTGCCAGCAGTTACACATGGCGGGACTCCTACGAGCAGTACTTC CASSYTWRDSYEQYF
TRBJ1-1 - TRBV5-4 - TGTGCCAGCAGCTTGGGTGGGAACACTGAAGCTTTCTTT CASSLGGNTEAFF
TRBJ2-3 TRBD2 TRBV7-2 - TGTGCCAGCAGCTTATTGGCCAGCGGGAGCTTTTCAGATACGCAGTATTTT CASSLLASGSFSDTQYF
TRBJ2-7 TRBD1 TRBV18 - TGTGCCAGCCGAACCGGGACAGCTTACTCCTACGAGCAGTACTTC CASRTGTAYSYEQYF
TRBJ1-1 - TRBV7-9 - TGTGCCAGCAGCTTGACACAAGGAGTCAGGGAGAACACTGAAGCTTTCTTT CASSLTQGVRENTEAFF
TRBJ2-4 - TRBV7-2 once TGTGCCAGCAGCTTACTGGGTGGTACGGGAAACATTCAGTACTTC CASSLLGGTGNIQYF
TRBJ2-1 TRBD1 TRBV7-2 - TGTGCCAGCAGCTTTCGGCAGGGGGCGTGGAATGAGCAGTTCTTC CASSFRQGAWNEQFF
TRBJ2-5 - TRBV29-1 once TGCAGCGTTGAACCACAAACAGGGGAGGAGAAGACCCAGTACTTC CSVEPQTGEEKTQYF
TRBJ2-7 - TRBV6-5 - TGTGCCAGCAGTTACCCAGCCTACGAGCAGTACTTC CASSYPAYEQYF
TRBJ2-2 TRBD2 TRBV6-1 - TGTGCCAGCAGTGAATCTCTGGGGGGGTTAGACGGGGAGCTGTTTTTT CASSESLGGLDGELFF
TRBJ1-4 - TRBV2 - TGTGCCAGTAACACGGCGACACCCGGTGAAAAACTGTTTTTT CASNTATPGEKLFF
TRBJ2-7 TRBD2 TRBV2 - TGTGCCAGCAGTGAAAGGGGAGCGGGAAAGGTCGAGCAGTACTTC CASSERGAGKVEQYF
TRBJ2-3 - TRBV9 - TGTGCCAGCAGCGTAGGTTGGGGAAGCACAGATACGCAGTATTTT CASSVGWGSTDTQYF
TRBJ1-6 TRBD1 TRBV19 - TGTGCCAGTAGTAGGGAACCGGGACAGGGGGCTTCACCCCTCCACTTT CASSREPGQGASPLHF
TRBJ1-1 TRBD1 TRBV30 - TGTGCCTGCCAAGTAAACAGGGGGCGGAACACTGAAGCTTTCTTT CACQVNRGRNTEAFF
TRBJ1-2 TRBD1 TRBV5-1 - TGCGCCAGCAGCCACGGACAGGCCGACTATGGCTACACCTTC CASSHGQADYGYTF
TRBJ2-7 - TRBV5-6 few TGTGCCAGCAGCTTGGGACTTACCTACGAGCAGTACTTC CASSLGLTYEQYF
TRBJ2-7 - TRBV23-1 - TGCGCCAGCAATCAGATCGGGCAGTACTTC CASNQIGQYF
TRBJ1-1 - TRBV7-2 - TGTGCCAGCAGCTTAGTCTTCGGGTTGAACACTGAAGCTTTCTTT CASSLVFGLNTEAFF
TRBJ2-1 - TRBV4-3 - TGCGCCAGCAGCCAAGACTCTTACAATGAGCAGTTCTTC CASSQDSYNEQFF
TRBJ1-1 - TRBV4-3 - TGCGCCAGCAGCCAAGGCCCAAGGGAGGGGTACACTGAAGCTTTCTTT CASSQGPREGYTEAFF
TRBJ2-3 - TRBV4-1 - TGCGCCAGCAGCCAAGATCACGGTTTCTTGAATACGCAGTATTTT CASSQDHGFLNTQYF
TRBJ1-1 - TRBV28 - TGTGCCAGCAGTTCCCATGGGGGGGCCGGCGGCACTGAAGCTTTCTTT CASSSHGGAGGTEAFF
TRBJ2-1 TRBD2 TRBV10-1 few TGCGCCACCCCCCGGGTAGCGGGATGGGTGTACAATGAGCAGTTCTTC CATPRVAGWVYNEQFF